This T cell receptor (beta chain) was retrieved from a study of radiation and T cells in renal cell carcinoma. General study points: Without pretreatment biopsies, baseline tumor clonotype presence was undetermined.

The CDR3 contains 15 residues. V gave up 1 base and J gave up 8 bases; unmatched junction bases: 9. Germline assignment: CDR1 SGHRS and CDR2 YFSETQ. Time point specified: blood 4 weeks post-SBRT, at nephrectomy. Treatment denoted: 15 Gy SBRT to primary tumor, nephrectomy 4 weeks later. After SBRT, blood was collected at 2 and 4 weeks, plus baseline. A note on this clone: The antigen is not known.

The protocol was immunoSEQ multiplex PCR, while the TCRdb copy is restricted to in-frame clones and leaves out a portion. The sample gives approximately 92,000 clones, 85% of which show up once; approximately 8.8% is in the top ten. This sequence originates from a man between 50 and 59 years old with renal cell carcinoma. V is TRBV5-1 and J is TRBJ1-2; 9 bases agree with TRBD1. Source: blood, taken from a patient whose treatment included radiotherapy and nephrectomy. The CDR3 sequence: CASSLTGTGPSGYTF. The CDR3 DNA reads TGCGCCAGCAGCTTGACCGGGACAGGGCCCTCCGGCTACACCTTC.